The rows below give T cell receptor beta chains drawn from one sample of a study of blood T cell repertoires in COVID-19. Data came from immunoSEQ multiplex PCR; TCRdb stores just in-frame clones and leaves some out. The table has roughly 320,000 clones, roughly 91% seen once. The sequenced sample consisted of peripheral blood. The receptors were sampled from a woman aged 25 to 39 with COVID-19, enrolled during active disease. The CDR3 runs from the conserved cysteine through the conserved F or W. A D gene is named only where the DNA matches it firmly. Clone size is shown for a subset of rows, as once, few, many or a class of expanded clone.

TRBV24-1	TRBD1	TRBJ1-2	NA	CATSPGQGDYGYTF	TGTGCCACCAGCCCAGGACAGGGGGACTATGGCTACACCTTC
TRBV7-2	NA	TRBJ1-6	NA	CASSFQFDSPLHF	TGTGCCAGCAGCTTCCAGTTTGATTCACCCCTCCACTTT
TRBV6-2/TRBV6-3	NA	TRBJ1-2	NA	CASSPGGPGANFYGYTF	TGTGCCAGCAGCCCTGGAGGCCCAGGGGCGAACTTCTATGGCTACACCTTC
TRBV5-1	TRBD1	TRBJ1-4	NA	CASSQGQPAEKLFF	TGCGCCAGCAGCCAGGGACAGCCGGCGGAAAAACTGTTTTTT
TRBV6-6	NA	TRBJ2-3	NA	CASSYGSGNTDTQYF	TGTGCCAGCAGTTATGGCTCGGGGAACACAGATACGCAGTATTTT
TRBV10-3	TRBD2	TRBJ2-1	few	CATMGTSGGALDSYNEQFF	TGTGCCACCATGGGGACTAGCGGGGGGGCCCTGGACTCCTACAATGAGCAGTTCTTC
TRBV7-2	TRBD1	TRBJ2-2	NA	CASSFQGDTGELFF	TGTGCCAGCAGCTTCCAGGGGGACACCGGGGAGCTGTTTTTT
TRBV7-2	TRBD1	TRBJ1-1	NA	CASSFRVNRGRGTEAFF	TGTGCCAGCAGCTTCCGCGTAAACAGGGGGAGAGGAACTGAAGCTTTCTTT
TRBV9	NA	TRBJ1-6	NA	CASSAGWRSPLHF	TGTGCCAGCAGCGCCGGGTGGCGGTCACCCCTCCACTTT
TRBV12-5	TRBD1	TRBJ2-2	NA	CASGFGTGATGELFF	TGTGCTAGTGGTTTCGGGACAGGGGCCACCGGGGAGCTGTTTTTT
TRBV2	TRBD1	TRBJ1-2	NA	CASTTQGADYGYTF	TGTGCCAGCACTACACAGGGGGCTGACTATGGCTACACCTTC
TRBV7-9	NA	TRBJ1-2	NA	CASSSSSGVRGYTF	TGTGCCAGCAGCTCAAGTTCAGGGGTGCGTGGCTACACCTTC
TRBV5-4	TRBD1	TRBJ1-1	few	CASSSGTGGALGAFF	TGTGCCAGCAGCTCCGGGACAGGGGGCGCATTGGGAGCTTTCTTT
TRBV5-1	TRBD1	TRBJ2-5	NA	CASSSGTAVQETQYF	TGCGCCAGCAGCTCCGGGACAGCCGTTCAAGAGACCCAGTACTTC
TRBV5-1	NA	TRBJ1-1	few	CASSGQTEGTEAFF	TGCGCCAGCAGTGGTCAGACCGAGGGAACTGAAGCTTTCTTT
TRBV28	TRBD1	TRBJ1-3	NA	CASRPRRGQGRNTIYF	TGTGCCAGCAGGCCCCGTCGGGGACAGGGTCGAAACACCATATATTTT
TRBV5-1	TRBD1	TRBJ2-5	NA	CASSLVQGVETQYF	TGCGCCAGCAGCTTGGTTCAGGGGGTAGAGACCCAGTACTTC
TRBV7-9	NA	TRBJ2-1	NA	CASSPVRAGRNEQFF	TGTGCCAGCAGCCCGGTTCGGGCGGGTCGCAATGAGCAGTTCTTC
TRBV4-3	NA	TRBJ1-4	once	CASSQSDRRNEKLFF	TGCGCCAGCAGCCAGTCTGACAGACGAAATGAAAAACTGTTTTTT
TRBV27	NA	TRBJ2-1	NA	CASSLQGNSYNEQFF	TGTGCCAGCAGTTTACAGGGGAATTCCTACAATGAGCAGTTCTTC
TRBV7-6	TRBD2	TRBJ2-1	NA	CASSPRLAVEQFF	TGTGCCAGCAGCCCACGACTAGCAGTCGAGCAGTTCTTC
TRBV3-1/TRBV3-2	TRBD2	TRBJ2-7	NA	CASSPPRTSGTYEQYF	TGTGCCAGCAGCCCACCACGGACTAGCGGGACCTACGAGCAGTACTTC
TRBV5-1	TRBD1	TRBJ1-6	NA	CASSLDGQGVNNSPLHF	TGCGCCAGCAGCTTAGACGGACAGGGGGTAAATAATTCACCCCTCCACTTT
TRBV3-1/TRBV3-2	TRBD2	TRBJ2-7	once	CASSQAGGGSYEQYF	TGTGCCAGCAGCCAAGCGGGGGGGGGCTCCTACGAGCAGTACTTC
TRBV4-2	NA	TRBJ1-1	NA	CASSQEIGITEAFF	TGTGCCAGCAGCCAAGAAATCGGGATCACTGAAGCTTTCTTT
TRBV7-2	TRBD1	TRBJ2-3	NA	CASSPSHRGRADTQYF	TGTGCCAGCAGCCCTTCTCACAGGGGCAGGGCAGATACGCAGTATTTT
TRBV29-1	NA	TRBJ2-7	NA	CSVGDSSYEQYF	TGCAGCGTTGGAGACAGTTCCTACGAGCAGTACTTC
TRBV7-9	NA	TRBJ2-5	NA	CASSLWDTQETQYF	TGTGCCAGCAGCTTATGGGACACCCAAGAGACCCAGTACTTC
TRBV24-1	NA	TRBJ1-3	NA	CATRARTGNTIYF	TGTGCCACCAGGGCCAGGACTGGAAACACCATATATTTT
TRBV10-1	NA	TRBJ2-2	NA	CASSWGLGHTGELFF	TGCGCCAGCAGTTGGGGACTGGGCCACACCGGGGAGCTGTTTTTT
TRBV2	TRBD1	TRBJ1-1	NA	CASGTDMNTEAFF	TGTGCCAGCGGGACAGATATGAACACTGAAGCTTTCTTT
TRBV19	NA	TRBJ1-1	NA	CASSIDGARNTEAFF	TGTGCCAGTAGTATAGATGGGGCCCGGAACACTGAAGCTTTCTTT
TRBV5-4	TRBD1	TRBJ2-4	NA	CASSLQGENIQYF	TGTGCCAGCAGCTTGCAGGGGGAAAACATTCAGTACTTC
TRBV10-3	TRBD1	TRBJ1-1	NA	CAISELTGVANTEAFF	TGTGCCATCAGTGAGCTGACAGGGGTTGCGAACACTGAAGCTTTCTTT
TRBV5-1	NA	TRBJ2-1	NA	CASSLSLGEKFF	TGCGCCAGCAGCTTGTCGTTAGGGGAAAAGTTCTTC
TRBV18	TRBD1	TRBJ2-5	once	CASSPLGQGVQETQYF	TGTGCCAGCTCACCCTTGGGACAGGGGGTACAAGAGACCCAGTACTTC
TRBV5-1	NA	TRBJ1-1	many	CASSSDRFMNTEAFF	TGCGCCAGCAGCTCCGACAGATTCATGAACACTGAAGCTTTCTTT
TRBV5-8	TRBD1	TRBJ1-4	NA	CASSPGTGVNEKLFF	TGTGCCAGCAGCCCTGGGACAGGCGTTAATGAAAAACTGTTTTTT
TRBV4-3	TRBD1	TRBJ1-2	NA	CASSQEFRGRLDGYTF	TGCGCCAGCAGCCAAGAGTTCAGGGGGAGGTTAGATGGCTACACCTTC
TRBV2	TRBD1	TRBJ2-5	NA	CASTSRTGEETQYF	TGTGCCAGCACGTCGCGGACAGGGGAAGAGACCCAGTACTTC
TRBV4-2	TRBD1	TRBJ1-4	few	CASSETGTVTNEKLFF	TGTGCCAGCAGCGAGACCGGGACAGTAACTAATGAAAAACTGTTTTTT
TRBV6-5	TRBD1	TRBJ1-2	NA	CASSQQGETYGYTF	TGTGCCAGCAGTCAACAGGGGGAGACATATGGCTACACCTTC
TRBV27	TRBD1	TRBJ2-7	NA	CASSWGTGLYEQYF	TGTGCCAGCAGTTGGGGGACAGGGTTGTACGAGCAGTACTTC
TRBV18	TRBD1	TRBJ2-2	NA	CASSLRTGKSGELFF	TGTGCCAGCTCACTACGGACAGGGAAGTCCGGGGAGCTGTTTTTT
TRBV2	TRBD1	TRBJ1-1	NA	CASNSDRYTEAFF	TGTGCCAGCAACTCGGACAGGTACACTGAAGCTTTCTTT
TRBV14	NA	TRBJ1-6	NA	CASSQKWGGNSPLHF	TGTGCCAGCAGCCAAAAGTGGGGGGGCAATTCACCCCTCCACTTT
TRBV2	TRBD1	TRBJ1-1	NA	CASSKQGYTEAFF	TGTGCCAGCAGTAAACAGGGGTACACTGAAGCTTTCTTT
TRBV4-3	TRBD2	TRBJ2-3	NA	CASSQVLQRGAADTQYF	TGCGCCAGCAGCCAAGTCCTCCAGCGGGGGGCGGCAGATACGCAGTATTTT
TRBV10-2	TRBD2	TRBJ2-2	NA	CASSPSGGALNTGELFF	TGCGCCAGCAGCCCCAGCGGGGGGGCCCTTAACACCGGGGAGCTGTTTTTT
TRBV18	NA	TRBJ1-3	NA	CASSPMGGSGNTIYF	TGTGCCAGCTCACCGATGGGGGGCTCTGGAAACACCATATATTTT
TRBV27	NA	TRBJ1-3	NA	CASSLFPGNTIYF	TGTGCCAGCAGTTTATTTCCGGGAAACACCATATATTTT
TRBV18	NA	TRBJ2-2	NA	CASSPRAGARELFF	TGTGCCAGCTCACCGAGGGCAGGGGCCCGGGAGCTGTTTTTT
TRBV18	TRBD1	TRBJ2-3	NA	CASSLYLGQGRDTQYF	TGTGCCAGCTCACTCTACCTAGGACAGGGGCGAGATACGCAGTATTTT